This T cell receptor beta chain was found in a study of T cells in Graves' hyperthyroidism and ophthalmopathy. Findings and limits, study-wide: Most clonotypes expanded in the thyroid (above 0.001) were also present in blood. Ophthalmopathy onset followed model prediction by a median roughly 6 months.

V was pared by 8 bases and J by 7 bases, with 13 bases of the junction left unmatched. The V gene's germline CDR1 is LNHDA and CDR2 SQIVND (reference sequence). The CDR3 extends over 15 amino acids. The CDR3 regions of TCR beta were amplified from RNA transcripts. The study used the HTBI primer set for a first-round RT-PCR of the TCR CDR3. From the multiplex PCR reads, TCRdb called clonotypes with MiXCR, one entry per CDR3 protein. The sample lists more than 500,000 distinct CDR3 sequences, 14% occurring once. It was considered stable Graves' hyperthyroidism when ophthalmopathy did not progress within 18 months. More than 9.5 ml fresh peripheral blood yielded the PBMCs. Remarks on this clonotype: Antigen specificity is unknown.

The TCR sequence derives from a woman in her 40s with Graves' hyperthyroidism. The sample taken for sequencing was blood. The rearrangement uses TRBV19 and TRBJ2-1; 8 bases fit TRBD2. CDR3 region: CASAERELARNEQFF. In nucleotides, the CDR3 is TGTGCCAGTGCGGAGCGGGAGTTGGCTCGTAATGAGCAGTTCTTC.